This entry describes one T cell receptor (beta chain). The sample is drawn from a study of T-cell reconstitution after alpha-beta-depleted transplantation in children. Researchers prepared the TCRbeta library using unique molecular identifiers, the study reports. Each CDR3 protein is one row after TCRdb ran MiXCR on the PCR reads. This sample has about 460,000 distinct CDR3 sequences, with around 12% found just once. The germline V gene has CDR1 SGHRS and CDR2 YFSETQ. The CDR3 is 15 residues long. Trimming stripped 6 bases from V and 2 bases from J, with 17 bases between. Sequenced here: PBMCs from the stem cell graft donor, sampled from the stem cell graft. This TCR was recovered from a human donor who donated a stem cell graft to a child with combined immunodeficiency. J is TRBJ1-2 and V is TRBV5-1, with D possibly being TRBD1 (5 bases). The CDR3 nucleotides read TGCGCCAGCACCCAGGGTCTAGGAGTCAACTATGGCTACACCTTC. Its protein is CASTQGLGVNYGYTF.